These 2 T cell receptor beta chains were sequenced from one sample in a study of graft-versus-host responses after intestinal transplantation. These TCRs are of unknown antigen specificity. Clones were read by immunoSEQ multiplex PCR, and TCRdb kept only the in-frame ones, dropping some. This table holds about 100,000 clones, approximately 90% found once. The sample here was unstimulated CD8+ T cells sorted from spleen or lymph node cells, taken before intestinal transplant. The receptors were gathered from a human donor who received an intestinal transplant.

This clone was observed once. The chain employs TRBV4-2 and TRBJ2-3; 12 bases are a match to TRBD2. Germline-derived CDR1 and CDR2 are LGHNA and YNFKEQ. CDR3 length: 18 amino acids. The junction had 9 bases not matched to a gene; V was cut back by 5 bases and J by 0 bases. The CDR3 coding sequence is TGTGCCAGCAGCTTAATCCCCGGGACTAGCGGGAGCACAGATACGCAGTATTTT. Residues: CASSLIPGTSGSTDTQYF.

The count of this clone is one. The junction shows a germline mismatch at one end, possibly a read error. The chain links TRBV6-1 to TRBJ1-2; 7 positions match TRBD1. Germline CDR1 is MNHNS and CDR2 is SASEGT. CDR3 size: 14 residues. The CDR3 loop is CVSRGQQGPGGYTF. The DNA for the CDR3 is TGTGTCAGCAGGGGCCAACAGGGGCCGGGGGGCTACACCTTC.